The 21 T cell receptor beta chains presented below share a single source sample, sequenced in a study of beta chain features in type 1 diabetes. General study points: TCRB CDR3s from Type 1 diabetes patients were moderately but significantly shorter in all four CD4+ subsets.

The antigens these receptors bind are not known. The investigators reverse transcribed all of the isolated RNA, so they sequenced expressed TCRB transcripts. The repertoire was sequenced with immunoSEQ multiplex PCR; TCRdb's copy has only in-frame clones and lacks some. This repertoire shows 400,000 or so clones, 9.5% to 10% found once; its top ten account for about 0.63%. The sequencing sample was made of central memory CD4+ T cells from blood. These receptors all stem from a man aged 25 to 40 with type 1 diabetes.

This rearrangement joins TRBV21-1 to TRBJ2-2; the D call in the table, TRBD2, was not verified against the DNA. TRBV21-1 is marked as a pseudogene. The CDR3 extends over 12 amino acids. CDR3 amino acids: CASSLGIGELFF. For the CDR3, the DNA is TGTGCCAGCAGCCTAGGAATCGGGGAGCTGTTTTTT.

This sequence joins TRBV5-1 and TRBJ1-2; a possible D gene is TRBD1 (5 bases). CDR3 size: 17 residues. Germline assignment: CDR1 SGHRS and CDR2 YFSETQ. Trimming stripped 2 bases from V and 5 bases from J, with 22 bases between. The CDR3 protein is CASSFEIGSLKGYGYTF. The CDR3, as DNA: TGCGCCAGCAGCTTTGAGATCGGGAGCTTGAAGGGGTATGGCTACACCTTC.

This clone has a handful of counts. CDR3 coding DNA: TGTGCCAGCAGTTCAGGGGCTACCGGGGAGCTGTTTTTT. The encoded protein is CASSSGATGELFF. The chain is built from TRBV28 and TRBJ2-2; maybe TRBD1 (6 bases). The CDR3 contains 13 residues. The germline V gene has CDR1 MDHEN and CDR2 SYDVKM. Trimming removed 4 bases from V and 5 bases from J, with 8 bases in between. The complete variable domain, with remaining parts taken from reference TRBV28 and TRBJ2-2, reads DVKVTQSSRYLVKRTGEKVFLECVQDMDHENMFWYRQDPGLGLRLIYFSYDVKMKEKGDIPEGYSVSREKKERFSLILESASTNQTSMYLCASSSGATGELFFGEGSRLTVL.

The genes are TRBV6-5 and TRBJ2-7, with D possibly called TRBD1 or TRBD2 (5 bases each). CDR3 size: 12 residues. From germline, CDR1 is MNHEY and CDR2 SVGAGI. Deletions cut 8 bases from V and 4 bases from J, with 12 bases between. The CDR3 DNA sequence: TGTGCCAGCGGGGGAAATAAGTACGAGCAGTACTTC. Protein: CASGGNKYEQYF.

This clone was seen at least ten times. CDR3 residues: CASSQTSGNTIYF. CDR3 coding DNA: TGTGCCAGCAGCCAAACCTCTGGAAACACCATATATTTT. The chain carries TRBV14 and TRBJ1-3; D is unclear. The CDR3 loop spans 13 amino acids. The V and J ends lost 2 bases and 0 bases respectively, with 2 bases between them. Per the germline V gene, CDR1 is SGHDN and CDR2 is FVKESK.

The chain has TRBV7-2 and TRBJ1-4, with a possible D match to TRBD1 (5 bases). CDR1 and CDR2 from the germline V gene are SGHTA and FQGNSA. This CDR3 is 12 amino acids long. V was trimmed by 5 bases and J by 7 bases, leaving 8 bases between them. CDR3 sequence: CASSRGGEKLFF. CDR3 coding DNA: TGTGCCAGCAGCCGCGGGGGTGAAAAACTGTTTTTT.

This rearrangement joins TRBV6-1 to TRBJ1-1; 10 bases align to TRBD1. This CDR3 region has 15 residues. Germline-derived CDR1 and CDR2 are MNHNS and SASEGT. V was clipped by 4 bases and J by 1 base; unmatched bases: 3. In nucleotides, the CDR3 is TGTGCCAGCAGTGCCGGGACAGGGGCGAACACTGAAGCTTTCTTT. Its translation is CASSAGTGANTEAFF.

In its sample, this clone was seen many times. J is TRBJ2-1 and V is TRBV14; 7 bases line up with TRBD2. The CDR3 length is 15 residues. The V and J ends lost 1 base and 4 bases, in that order; junction bases with no gene match: 4. CDR1 and CDR2 from the germline V gene are SGHDN and FVKESK. This CDR3 reads CASSQVAGVYNEQFF. CDR3 nucleotide sequence: TGTGCCAGCAGCCAAGTGGCGGGAGTTTACAATGAGCAGTTCTTC.

The chain joins TRBV7-8 to TRBJ1-4; D not resolved. The germline V and J ends were trimmed by 5 bases and 4 bases, with 17 bases remaining between them. Germline V lookup: CDR1 SGHVS, CDR2 FQNEAQ. The CDR3 runs to 16 residues. DNA of the CDR3: TGTGCCAGCAGCATCTCACGGGTCTCCCGTAATGAAAAACTGTTTTTT. Its protein is CASSISRVSRNEKLFF.

This rearrangement joins TRBV9 to TRBJ2-5; 7 positions match TRBD2. The germline gives CDR1 SGDLS, CDR2 YYNGEE. The CDR3 consists of 15 residues. The V segment lost 0 bases and the J segment 1 base; nucleotides outside the gene matches: 3. CDR3 DNA sequence: TGTGCCAGCAGCGTAGGCGGGAGACCCCAAGAGACCCAGTACTTC. It encodes CASSVGGRPQETQYF.

This clone turned up a few times. The gene calls are TRBV19 and TRBJ2-3; 7 positions match TRBD2. CDR3 length: 16 residues. The V gene's germline CDR1 is LNHDA and CDR2 SQIVND (reference sequence). Trimming at V came to 5 bases and at J to 0 bases, leaving 8 bases not matched to a gene. The CDR3: CASSSLGAGSTDTQYF. In DNA, the CDR3 is TGTGCCAGTAGTTCGCTGGGAGCGGGAAGCACAGATACGCAGTATTTT.

The chain combines TRBV2 with TRBJ2-3; D is uncertain. CDR1 and CDR2 (germline): SNHLY, FYNNEI. The V end lost 7 bases, the J end lost 6 bases, and 11 bases lay between the germline ends. The CDR3 consists of 12 residues. The CDR3 reads CASTRTGDTQYF. CDR3 in DNA: TGTGCCAGCACCCGAACCGGGGATACGCAGTATTTT.

This clone occurred a few times. The CDR3 spells CASSPYLAEINNEQFF. DNA for the CDR3: TGTGCCAGCAGCCCCTATCTAGCGGAGATAAACAATGAGCAGTTCTTC. The V call is TRBV11-2, the J call TRBJ2-1; 7 bases are a match to TRBD2. CDR3 length: 16 residues. CDR1 and CDR2 from the germline V gene are SGHAT and FQNNGV. J lost 5 bases, V lost 5 bases, and 12 bases had no gene match.

The rearrangement uses TRBV5-6 and TRBJ1-2; 7 bases fit TRBD1. V gave up 3 bases and J gave up 8 bases; unmatched junction bases: 13. Germline V gene data show CDR1 as SGHDT and CDR2 as YYEEEE. The CDR3 contains 15 residues. CDR3 in amino acids: CASSSPDRVLGGYTF. CDR3 nucleotides: TGTGCCAGCAGCTCCCCAGACAGGGTCTTAGGAGGCTACACCTTC.

CDR3 coding DNA: TGTGCCAGCAGTGCCGGGGGGACCTACGAGCAGTACTTC. Its translation: CASSAGGTYEQYF. This rearrangement joins TRBV28 to TRBJ2-7; 7 bases line up with TRBD2. The CDR3 is made up of 13 amino acids. CDR1 and CDR2 from the germline V gene are MDHEN and SYDVKM. Losses at the gene ends were 5 bases for V and 2 bases for J; bases not matched to a gene: 3.

CDR3: CASSYGDRFRTDTQYF. In DNA, the CDR3 is TGTGCCAGCAGTTACGGGGACAGGTTCCGCACAGATACGCAGTATTTT. The rearrangement uses TRBV6-5 and TRBJ2-3, with 8 bases that match TRBD1. The CDR3 loop spans 16 amino acids. CDR1 MNHEY and CDR2 SVGAGI come from the germline V gene. After removal of 2 bases from V and 1 base from J, the junction contained 5 bases not matched to a gene.

This clone occurred a few times. This rearrangement joins TRBV6-6 to TRBJ1-2; D is unresolved. Germline CDR1 reads MNHNY; CDR2 reads SVGAGI (reference sequence). This CDR3 has 12 amino acids. V was shortened by 5 bases and J by 10 bases, with 14 bases between the two germline ends. The CDR3 bases are TGTGCCAGCAGTGAGCGATCCTCGAACTACACCTTC. It codes for CASSERSSNYTF.

The chain has TRBV10-2 and TRBJ2-6; D unclear. CDR1 WSHSY and CDR2 SAAADI come from the germline V gene. The germline V and J ends were trimmed by 2 bases and 2 bases, with 4 bases remaining between them. This CDR3 comprises 14 residues. CDR3 sequence (DNA): TGCGCCAGCAGTGAGGGCGCTGGGGCCAACGTCCTGACTTTC. This encodes CASSEGAGANVLTF.

This clone was seen only a few times. The chain combines TRBV9 with TRBJ2-1, with TRBD2 matching 9 bases. V shed 4 bases and J 9 bases; nucleotides not matched to a gene: 8. Germline assignment: CDR1 SGDLS and CDR2 YYNGEE. This CDR3 spans 14 amino acids. DNA of the CDR3: TGTGCCAGCAGCCCCTCGGGACTAGCCAGTGAGCAGTTCTTC. Amino acids: CASSPSGLASEQFF. Complete variable domain (other parts from reference TRBV9 and TRBJ2-1): DSGVTQTPKHLITATGQRVTLRCSPRSGDLSVYWYQQSLDQGLQFLIQYYNGEERAKGNILERFSAQQFPDLHSELNLSSLELGDSALYFCASSPSGLASEQFFGPGTRLTVL.

The chain couples TRBV6-1 to TRBJ2-2; D remains ambiguous. Looked up from germline, CDR1 is MNHNS and CDR2 is SASEGT. With 6 bases removed from V and 10 bases from J, the gap between germline ends came to 12 bases. This CDR3 contains 12 residues. CDR3 nucleotides: TGTGCCAGCAGGAACCCGGTCTTGGAGCTGTTTTTT. This gives the protein CASRNPVLELFF.

J is TRBJ2-7 and V is TRBV28, with no clear D. Germline V lookup: CDR1 MDHEN, CDR2 SYDVKM. The CDR3 sequence is 13 residues long. V lost 3 bases and J lost 6, with 12 bases in between. Here the CDR3 reads CASSFGRQPEQYF. The CDR3 DNA follows: TGTGCCAGCAGTTTTGGTCGCCAACCCGAGCAGTACTTC.